Here is one T cell receptor (beta chain) with its context. CDR1 LNHNV and CDR2 YYDKDF come from the germline V gene (reference sequence). This CDR3 spans 16 amino acids. V lost 1 base and J 4 bases, leaving 17 bases between the germline ends. These data originate in a study of blood T cell repertoires in COVID-19. Turning to the study itself: Collection of acute and convalescent COVID-19 samples took place in the United States, Italy and Spain. In each case, the material was cDNA or gDNA derived from T cells, B-cell-depleted T cells, or PBMCs.

Original methodology: Cell counts per sample came from amplifying reference gene primers. Only in-frame clones appear in the TCRdb table, and some are missing; sequencing was by immunoSEQ multiplex PCR. D and trimming were read from the DNA, whereas the V and J calls and clone size are those reported in that table. The profile shows hundreds of thousands of clones, 88% of them singletons. The genes are TRBV15 and TRBJ2-7, with a possible D match to TRBD1 (6 bases). This receptor was identified in a man aged 80 or over with acute or convalescent COVID-19. Sequenced input: peripheral blood. In DNA form, the CDR3 reads TGTGCCACCAGCAGAGGGGGGCTGGACAGAAGTTACGAGCAGTACTTC. This translates into CATSRGGLDRSYEQYF.